This T cell receptor beta chain was captured by sequencing in a study of beta chain features in type 1 diabetes. Study results and caveats: These data did not resolve whether HLA type affects TCRB rearrangement. All four CD4+ subsets from Type 1 diabetes patients carried moderately but significantly shorter TCRB CDR3s.

Unmatched junction bases numbered 4, after V lost 0 bases and J lost 4 bases. Germline CDR1 and CDR2: MNHNS and SASEGT. This CDR3 is built from 16 residues. Reverse transcription of all isolated RNA meant that expressed TCRB transcripts were sequenced. Clones were read by immunoSEQ multiplex PCR, and TCRdb kept only the in-frame ones, dropping some. The sample has under 250,000 clones; approximately 14% are singletons. As regards this clone: The antigen remains unidentified.

This receptor was identified in a young man with type 1 diabetes. Specimen: naive CD4+ T cells from blood. The J gene is TRBJ1-2, the V gene TRBV6-1; 11 bases fit TRBD1. The CDR3 DNA reads TGTGCCAGCAGTGAAGCCCTCGGGACAGGGGGCTATGGCTACACCTTC. It yields the protein CASSEALGTGGYGYTF.